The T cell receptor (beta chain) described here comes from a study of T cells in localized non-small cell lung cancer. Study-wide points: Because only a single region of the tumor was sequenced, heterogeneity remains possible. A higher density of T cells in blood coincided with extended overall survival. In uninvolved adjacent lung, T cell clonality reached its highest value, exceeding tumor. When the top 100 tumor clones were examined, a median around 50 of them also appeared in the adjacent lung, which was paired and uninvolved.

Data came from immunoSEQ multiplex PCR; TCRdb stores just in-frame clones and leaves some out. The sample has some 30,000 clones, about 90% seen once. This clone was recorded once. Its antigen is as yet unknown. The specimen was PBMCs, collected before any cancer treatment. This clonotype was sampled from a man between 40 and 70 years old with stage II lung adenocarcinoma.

CDR3 sequence (DNA): TGTGCCACCAGCAGGGACAGCCTCTATAATTCACCCCTCCACTTT. Protein sequence: CATSRDSLYNSPLHF. The rearrangement uses TRBV15 and TRBJ1-6, with a tentative D call TRBD1 (6 bases). The CDR3 is 15 amino acids. Per the germline V gene, CDR1 is LNHNV and CDR2 is YYDKDF (reference sequence). Trimming cost V 3 bases and J 3 bases, with 9 bases left between them.